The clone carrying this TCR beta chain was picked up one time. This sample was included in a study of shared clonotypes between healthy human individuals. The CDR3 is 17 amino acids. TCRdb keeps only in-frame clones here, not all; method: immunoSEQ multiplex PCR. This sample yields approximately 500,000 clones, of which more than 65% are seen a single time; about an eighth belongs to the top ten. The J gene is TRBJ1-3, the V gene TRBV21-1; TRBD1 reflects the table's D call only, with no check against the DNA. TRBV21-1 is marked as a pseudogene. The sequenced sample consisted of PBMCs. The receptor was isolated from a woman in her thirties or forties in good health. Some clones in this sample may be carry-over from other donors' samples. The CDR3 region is CASSKVGDRGIGNTIYF. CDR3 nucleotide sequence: TGTGCCAGCAGCAAGGTTGGGGACAGGGGGATAGGAAACACCATATATTTT.